The text below deals with one T cell receptor beta chain. Its antigen is still unknown. The data were obtained in a study of T cell responses to AZD1222 COVID-19 vaccine. Study-level results: CD4 TCRs associated with vaccination spanned spike, dominating at 160-218 and 743-854. Baseline testing showed seropositivity in only six AZD1222 recipients.

V was cut by 1 base and J by 15 bases, with 13 bases left in between. The V gene's germline CDR1 is LGHNA and CDR2 YNFKEQ. CDR3 size: 12 residues. Using immunoSEQ multiplex PCR, the repertoire was profiled, and TCRdb retains in-frame clones only, with some absent. The sample comprises about 110,000 clones, around nine tenths of which are singletons, and 2% to 3% rests with the top ten. Material: peripheral blood, obtained 28 days after the second AZD1222 dose. J is TRBJ2-1 and V is TRBV4-2, with a weak D call TRBD2 (7 bases). This TCR came from an adult who received the AZD1222 COVID-19 vaccine. In nucleotides, the CDR3 is TGTGCCAGCAGCCAAGGGGGGGGGCCGTGGTTCTTC. Amino acids: CASSQGGGPWFF.